This TCR beta chain stems from a study of human T cells and chemical hapten exposure. Study outcomes and limitations: Controls formed significantly fewer large CDR3 similarity clusters than expanded TCRs did.

For this clonotype: The antigen remains unidentified.

Each CDR3 protein is one row after TCRdb ran MiXCR on the RACE reads. This table holds 330,000 or so distinct CDR3 sequences, about 6% found once. The CDR3 is 16 amino acids. Germline values: CDR1 SGDLS, CDR2 YYNGEE. The trim removed 2 bases at V and 3 bases at J, leaving 6 bases unmatched. Time point defined: patch test 2, 6 weeks after DPC sensitization. Described treatment: therapeutic diphenylcyclopropenone sensitization with weekly scalp DPC. This TCR came from a young woman with alopecia areata. Some clones in this sample may be carry-over from other donors' samples. The starting material was whole blood, obtained in connection with sensitization to the hapten diphenylcyclopropenone (DPC). The chain is built from TRBV9 and TRBJ2-1; 9 bases align to TRBD2. DNA of the CDR3: TGTGCCAGCAGCGTCACCGGGACTAGCCTCTACAATGAGCAGTTCTTC. Translating gives CASSVTGTSLYNEQFF.